This is a list of T cell receptor beta chains from one sample in a study of technical replicates of blood from a few donors. The repertoire was sequenced with immunoSEQ multiplex PCR; TCRdb's copy has only in-frame clones and lacks some. The data contain some 80,000 clones, under 95% of them singletons. Sequenced material: T cells isolated from PBMCs. The origin of the receptors is a human donor in good health. CDR3s include the opening cysteine and the closing phenylalanine or tryptophan. A D gene is named only where the DNA matches it firmly. Some rows have no size entry. The others give once, few or many, or a class for an expanded clone.

clone size: -; J gene: TRBJ1-3; CDR3 length: 13; D gene: -; V gene: TRBV19; CDR3 protein: CASSTDRGNTIYF; CDR3 DNA: TGTGCCAGTAGTACCGACAGAGGAAACACCATATATTTT
clone size: -; J gene: TRBJ2-3; CDR3 length: 19; D gene: TRBD2; V gene: TRBV28; CDR3 protein: CASSPSLTSGRALTDTQYF; CDR3 DNA: TGTGCCAGCAGCCCTTCCCTGACTAGCGGGAGGGCCCTGACAGATACGCAGTATTTT
clone size: -; J gene: TRBJ1-4; CDR3 length: 15; D gene: -; V gene: TRBV7-8; CDR3 protein: CASSPAYDSNEKLFF; CDR3 DNA: TGTGCCAGCAGCCCTGCTTACGACTCTAATGAAAAACTGTTTTTT
clone size: -; J gene: TRBJ2-2; CDR3 length: 15; D gene: -; V gene: TRBV9; CDR3 protein: CASSLGGLNTGELFF; CDR3 DNA: TGTGCCAGCAGCTTGGGGGGATTGAACACCGGGGAGCTGTTTTTT
clone size: -; J gene: TRBJ2-5; CDR3 length: 11; D gene: -; V gene: TRBV2; CDR3 protein: CASSETSRGYF; CDR3 DNA: TGTGCCAGCAGTGAGACGAGCCGAGGGTACTTC
clone size: -; J gene: TRBJ2-7; CDR3 length: 14; D gene: -; V gene: TRBV7-8; CDR3 protein: CASSLGGQSYEQYF; CDR3 DNA: TGTGCCAGCAGCTTAGGAGGGCAGTCCTACGAGCAGTACTTC
clone size: -; J gene: TRBJ1-4; CDR3 length: 15; D gene: TRBD1; V gene: TRBV30; CDR3 protein: CASSGTGSFNEKLFF; CDR3 DNA: TGTGCCTCATCCGGGACAGGATCGTTTAATGAAAAACTGTTTTTT
clone size: once; J gene: TRBJ2-1; CDR3 length: 13; D gene: TRBD1; V gene: TRBV11-2; CDR3 protein: CASSRDRVYEQFF; CDR3 DNA: TGTGCCAGCAGCCGTGACAGGGTCTATGAGCAGTTCTTC
clone size: -; J gene: TRBJ2-3; CDR3 length: 15; D gene: TRBD2; V gene: TRBV5-8; CDR3 protein: CASSSAGDSTDTQYF; CDR3 DNA: TGTGCCAGCAGCTCAGCGGGAGACAGCACAGATACGCAGTATTTT
clone size: -; J gene: TRBJ2-1; CDR3 length: 16; D gene: TRBD2; V gene: TRBV5-5; CDR3 protein: CASSLAFVAGGHEQFF; CDR3 DNA: TGTGCCAGCAGCTTGGCCTTTGTAGCGGGAGGTCATGAGCAGTTCTTC
clone size: -; J gene: TRBJ2-1; CDR3 length: 16; D gene: TRBD1; V gene: TRBV7-6; CDR3 protein: CASSYPTGTGLYEQFF; CDR3 DNA: TGTGCCAGCAGCTACCCAACCGGGACAGGGTTATATGAGCAGTTCTTC
clone size: -; J gene: TRBJ1-2; CDR3 length: 12; D gene: -; V gene: TRBV2; CDR3 protein: CASSTTGLGYTF; CDR3 DNA: TGTGCCAGCAGTACAACAGGGTTAGGCTACACCTTC
clone size: once; J gene: TRBJ2-3; CDR3 length: 14; D gene: TRBD2; V gene: TRBV5-1; CDR3 protein: CASTPGGSTDTQYF; CDR3 DNA: TGCGCCAGCACTCCGGGGGGAAGCACAGATACGCAGTATTTT
clone size: -; J gene: TRBJ1-1; CDR3 length: 13; D gene: -; V gene: TRBV6-5; CDR3 protein: CASSYAVNTEAFF; CDR3 DNA: TGTGCCAGCAGTTACGCGGTGAACACTGAAGCTTTCTTT
clone size: -; J gene: TRBJ1-1; CDR3 length: 14; D gene: -; V gene: TRBV9; CDR3 protein: CASSVDSGNTEAFF; CDR3 DNA: TGTGCCAGCAGCGTCGACTCCGGAAACACTGAAGCTTTCTTT
clone size: -; J gene: TRBJ2-2; CDR3 length: 15; D gene: TRBD2; V gene: TRBV6-4; CDR3 protein: CASTTTSGSSGELFF; CDR3 DNA: TGTGCCAGCACCACGACTAGCGGGAGTTCAGGGGAGCTGTTTTTT
clone size: -; J gene: TRBJ1-2; CDR3 length: 15; D gene: -; V gene: TRBV9; CDR3 protein: CASSVEARGAYGYTF; CDR3 DNA: TGTGCCAGCAGCGTAGAGGCCAGGGGAGCGTATGGCTACACCTTC
clone size: -; J gene: TRBJ1-4; CDR3 length: 15; D gene: TRBD1; V gene: TRBV4-1; CDR3 protein: CASRLPGQGKEKLFF; CDR3 DNA: TGCGCCAGCAGACTCCCGGGACAGGGCAAAGAAAAACTGTTTTTT
clone size: -; J gene: TRBJ2-7; CDR3 length: 16; D gene: TRBD1; V gene: TRBV5-6; CDR3 protein: CASSLSYRGRSYEQYF; CDR3 DNA: TGTGCCAGCAGCTTGTCGTACAGGGGGAGGTCCTACGAGCAGTACTTC
clone size: -; J gene: TRBJ2-1; CDR3 length: 16; D gene: TRBD2; V gene: TRBV7-6; CDR3 protein: CASSLNSGRAYNEQFF; CDR3 DNA: TGTGCCAGCAGCTTAAATTCCGGGAGGGCCTACAATGAGCAGTTCTTC
clone size: once; J gene: TRBJ1-6; CDR3 length: 15; D gene: -; V gene: TRBV5-6; CDR3 protein: CASSLVYEGLSPLHF; CDR3 DNA: TGTGCCAGCAGCTTGGTGTATGAGGGCCTTTCGCCCCTCCACTTT
clone size: few; J gene: TRBJ1-1; CDR3 length: 14; D gene: TRBD1; V gene: TRBV5-1; CDR3 protein: CASSRDRQNTEAFF; CDR3 DNA: TGCGCCAGCAGCAGGGACAGACAGAACACTGAAGCTTTCTTT
clone size: once; J gene: TRBJ1-3; CDR3 length: 16; D gene: TRBD1; V gene: TRBV5-4; CDR3 protein: CASSHGRTGVGNTIYF; CDR3 DNA: TGTGCCAGCAGCCACGGGCGGACAGGGGTTGGAAACACCATATATTTT
clone size: -; J gene: TRBJ1-2; CDR3 length: 13; D gene: -; V gene: TRBV30; CDR3 protein: CARGGPPNYGYTF; CDR3 DNA: TGTGCCCGCGGAGGTCCTCCTAACTATGGCTACACCTTC
clone size: few; J gene: TRBJ1-2; CDR3 length: 14; D gene: TRBD1; V gene: TRBV7-9; CDR3 protein: CASSLSQGAHGYTF; CDR3 DNA: TGTGCCAGCAGCTTATCGCAGGGGGCGCATGGCTACACCTTC
clone size: once; J gene: TRBJ1-2; CDR3 length: 12; D gene: -; V gene: TRBV6-1; CDR3 protein: CASSGGQHGYTF; CDR3 DNA: TGTGCCAGCAGTGGGGGACAACATGGCTACACCTTC
clone size: -; J gene: TRBJ2-1; CDR3 length: 17; D gene: TRBD2; V gene: TRBV6-4; CDR3 protein: CASSEDTSGGPYNEQFF; CDR3 DNA: TGTGCCAGCAGTGAGGATACTAGCGGGGGGCCCTACAATGAGCAGTTCTTC
clone size: -; J gene: TRBJ2-7; CDR3 length: 15; D gene: TRBD2; V gene: TRBV4-1; CDR3 protein: CASSQDWAGDYEQYF; CDR3 DNA: TGCGCCAGCAGCCAAGATTGGGCGGGAGACTACGAGCAGTACTTC
clone size: -; J gene: TRBJ2-1; CDR3 length: 17; D gene: -; V gene: TRBV9; CDR3 protein: CASSATRSGVKRNEQFF; CDR3 DNA: TGTGCCAGCAGCGCCACTCGGTCGGGGGTTAAGAGAAATGAGCAGTTCTTC
clone size: -; J gene: TRBJ1-2; CDR3 length: 12; D gene: TRBD1; V gene: TRBV11-3; CDR3 protein: CASSGQGEGYTF; CDR3 DNA: TGTGCCAGCAGCGGACAGGGGGAGGGCTACACCTTC
clone size: -; J gene: TRBJ2-1; CDR3 length: 16; D gene: TRBD2; V gene: TRBV27; CDR3 protein: CASSPLTSGDQNEQFF; CDR3 DNA: TGTGCCAGCAGTCCCCTGACTAGCGGGGATCAAAATGAGCAGTTCTTC
clone size: -; J gene: TRBJ2-1; CDR3 length: 13; D gene: -; V gene: TRBV11-3; CDR3 protein: CASSLSSGNEQFF; CDR3 DNA: TGTGCCAGCAGCTTATCTTCGGGGAATGAGCAGTTCTTC
clone size: -; J gene: TRBJ2-7; CDR3 length: 12; D gene: TRBD1; V gene: TRBV10-1; CDR3 protein: CAGQGESYEQYF; CDR3 DNA: TGCGCCGGACAGGGGGAAAGCTACGAGCAGTACTTC
clone size: -; J gene: TRBJ2-2; CDR3 length: 15; D gene: TRBD1; V gene: TRBV7-9; CDR3 protein: CASLEETGVTGELFF; CDR3 DNA: TGTGCCAGCCTCGAGGAAACAGGGGTTACCGGGGAGCTGTTTTTT
clone size: -; J gene: TRBJ2-1; CDR3 length: 15; D gene: TRBD2; V gene: TRBV19; CDR3 protein: CASSIGGREVNEQFF; CDR3 DNA: TGTGCCAGTAGTATAGGCGGGAGGGAGGTAAATGAGCAGTTCTTC
clone size: -; J gene: TRBJ1-1; CDR3 length: 14; D gene: -; V gene: TRBV5-1; CDR3 protein: CASREQDMNTEAFF; CDR3 DNA: TGCGCCAGCAGGGAACAGGACATGAACACTGAAGCTTTCTTT
clone size: few; J gene: TRBJ1-5; CDR3 length: 15; D gene: -; V gene: TRBV19; CDR3 protein: CASSPPLRGNQPQHF; CDR3 DNA: TGTGCCAGTAGTCCCCCTCTCAGGGGTAATCAGCCCCAGCATTTT
clone size: -; J gene: TRBJ1-1; CDR3 length: 17; D gene: -; V gene: TRBV7-3; CDR3 protein: CASSKKVLSRTGTEAFF; CDR3 DNA: TGTGCCAGCAGCAAAAAAGTCCTTTCTCGGACGGGGACTGAAGCTTTCTTT
clone size: -; J gene: TRBJ2-3; CDR3 length: 15; D gene: TRBD1; V gene: TRBV2; CDR3 protein: CASSDSGQGVGTQYF; CDR3 DNA: TGTGCCAGCAGTGACTCGGGACAGGGTGTGGGTACGCAGTATTTT
clone size: -; J gene: TRBJ1-1; CDR3 length: 15; D gene: -; V gene: TRBV19; CDR3 protein: CASSPSEQSYTEAFF; CDR3 DNA: TGTGCCAGTTCACCTTCAGAACAGAGCTACACTGAAGCTTTCTTT
clone size: few; J gene: TRBJ1-6; CDR3 length: 13; D gene: -; V gene: TRBV9; CDR3 protein: CASSVEGNSPLHF; CDR3 DNA: TGTGCCAGCAGCGTGGAGGGAAATTCACCCCTCCACTTT